What follows is one T cell receptor beta chain and its context. The record originates from a study of blood T cell repertoires in COVID-19. Background on the study: COVID-19 samples collected from the United States, Italy and Spain covered acute and convalescent phases.

Germline assignment: CDR1 DFQATT and CDR2 SNEGSKA (reference sequence). This CDR3 spans 11 amino acids. The J segment lost 4 bases and the V segment lost 6 bases, leaving 3 bases of the junction unmatched. In the original processing: Nucleated cell number was recorded as an estimate derived from reference gene primer amplification. Some clones are missing from TCRdb's copy, which holds only in-frame ones; the method was immunoSEQ multiplex PCR. V and J calls and clone size follow that table, whereas D and trimming were derived from the DNA. The sample consists of roughly 140,000 clones, around four fifths of them appearing once.

What was sequenced was peripheral blood. This rearrangement joins TRBV20-1 to TRBJ2-7; TRBD1 agrees at 7 bases. The TCR sequence derives from a human donor in a cohort sampled during active COVID-19. The CDR3 DNA sequence: TGCAGTGCGGGGACAGCGTACGAGCAGTACTTC. Protein product: CSAGTAYEQYF.